These 23 T cell receptor beta chains share one sample of origin, sequenced in a study of T cells in Graves' hyperthyroidism and ophthalmopathy. RNA transcripts yielded amplified TCR beta CDR3 regions. HTBI primers were the set used in a first-round RT-PCR of the TCR CDR3. TCRdb re-derived calls from the multiplex PCR reads in MiXCR, one entry per CDR3 protein. This table holds 600,000 or so distinct CDR3 sequences, 13% to 15% found once. Sequences were obtained from blood. Receptors originate from a woman aged 18 to 35 with Graves' ophthalmopathy.

This clonotype has ten or more counts. The chain is built from TRBV30 and TRBJ1-2; no definite D call. Trimming cost V 0 bases and J 5 bases, with 10 bases left between them. The CDR3 is 13 residues long. Germline lookup yields CDR1 GTSNPN and CDR2 SVGIG (reference sequence). CDR3 region: CAWSVQHFYGYTF. Here the CDR3 DNA reads TGTGCCTGGAGTGTACAACACTTTTATGGCTACACCTTC.

The chain couples TRBV29-1 to TRBJ1-1; TRBD1 might be the D (5 bases). Trimming cost V 8 bases and J 1 base, with 11 bases left between them. Germline CDR1 reads SQVTM; CDR2 reads ANQGSEA. This CDR3 spans 12 amino acids. CDR3 DNA: TGCAGCTTAAAGACAGAGAACACTGAAGCTTTCTTT. This gives the protein CSLKTENTEAFF.

There are a few counts of this clonotype. DNA of the CDR3: TGTGCCAGCAGCTCCCCTCTTCAGCCCCAGCATTTT. Translating gives CASSSPLQPQHF. The chain carries TRBV7-2 and TRBJ1-5, with D unresolved. This CDR3 spans 12 amino acids. V was trimmed by 4 bases and J by 6 bases, leaving 7 bases between them. From germline, CDR1 is SGHTA and CDR2 FQGNSA.

CDR3: CASSGIGYTF. The CDR3 coding sequence is TGTGCCAGCAGCGGCATCGGCTACACCTTC. This chain connects TRBV9 to TRBJ1-2; D ambiguous. V was cut by 3 bases and J by 8 bases, with 5 bases left in between. CDR3 size: 10 residues. Germline CDR1 and CDR2: SGDLS and YYNGEE.

The chain uses TRBV6-1 and TRBJ2-7; D is unresolved. The CDR3 consists of 12 residues. Germline lookup yields CDR1 MNHNS and CDR2 SASEGT. V was cut by 4 bases and J by 9 bases, with 13 bases left in between. The CDR3 here is CASSGTARGQYF. The CDR3 bases are TGTGCCAGCAGTGGGACCGCGAGAGGGCAGTACTTC.

This clonotype was counted at least ten times. The chain uses TRBV28 and TRBJ1-1; the match to TRBD1 covers 7 bases. There are 15 residues in the CDR3. CDR1 and CDR2 from the germline V gene are MDHEN and SYDVKM. Losses at the gene ends were 2 bases for V and 5 bases for J; bases not matched to a gene: 8. The CDR3 nucleotides read TGTGCCAGCAGTTTAATAAGGGGGCGTCGTACTGAAGCTTTCTTT. It translates to CASSLIRGRRTEAFF.

At least ten counts were recorded for this clonotype. The CDR3 is CASSLRSVAPREETQYF. For the CDR3, the DNA is TGTGCCAGCAGCCTAAGGTCGGTAGCGCCCAGGGAGGAGACCCAGTACTTC. V is TRBV7-2 and J is TRBJ2-5; tentatively, D is TRBD1 or TRBD2 (5 bases each). Germline CDR1 reads SGHTA; CDR2 reads FQGNSA. V gave up 5 bases and J gave up 5 bases, with 24 bases separating them. The CDR3 has 17 residues.

This clonotype was found many times. The J gene is TRBJ2-7, the V gene TRBV6-1; D is possibly TRBD1 or TRBD2 (5 bases each). Between the trimmed V and J ends, which lost 7 bases and 3 bases, there was a span of 19 bases. CDR1 and CDR2 from the germline V gene are MNHNS and SASEGT. This CDR3 has 15 amino acids. The CDR3 DNA reads as TGTGCCAGCATGCCTGGTCAGGGAGTCCTCTACGAGCAGTACTTC. It codes for CASMPGQGVLYEQYF.

In its sample, this clonotype was seen many times. The V and J genes are TRBV20-1 and TRBJ1-1; D is perhaps TRBD1 (6 bases). The CDR3 is 13 amino acids. Trimming took off 3 bases at V and 1 base at J, with 9 bases between the two ends. Germline CDR1 is DFQATT and CDR2 is SNEGSKA (reference sequence). CDR3 region: CSARDSTNTEAFF. CDR3 DNA sequence: TGCAGTGCTAGGGACAGTACGAACACTGAAGCTTTCTTT.

The gene calls are TRBV10-3 and TRBJ1-2, with 8 positions matching TRBD1. CDR1 and CDR2 from the germline V gene are ENHRY and SYGVKD. This CDR3 contains 13 residues. After removal of 4 bases from V and 2 bases from J, the junction contained 0 bases not matched to a gene. CDR3 protein: CAISGTGNYGYTF. The CDR3 DNA sequence: TGTGCCATCAGTGGGACAGGGAACTATGGCTACACCTTC.

This chain connects TRBV9 to TRBJ2-7; D not resolved. The germline V gene has CDR1 SGDLS and CDR2 YYNGEE. The germline V and J ends were trimmed by 0 bases and 3 bases, with 13 bases remaining between them. This CDR3 has 15 residues. The CDR3 reads CASSVGASNGYEQYF. The CDR3 nucleotides are TGTGCCAGCAGCGTAGGGGCGAGCAACGGCTACGAGCAGTACTTC. Full variable domain (remainder filled in from reference TRBV9 and TRBJ2-7): DSGVTQTPKHLITATGQRVTLRCSPRSGDLSVYWYQQSLDQGLQFLIQYYNGEERAKGNILERFSAQQFPDLHSELNLSSLELGDSALYFCASSVGASNGYEQYFGPGTRLTVT.

In its sample, this clonotype was seen once. CDR3 region: CAWRQPNEQFF. In DNA form, the CDR3 reads TGTGCCTGGAGGCAGCCCAATGAGCAGTTCTTC. The chain employs TRBV30 and TRBJ2-1; no firm D call. Looked up from germline, CDR1 is GTSNPN and CDR2 is SVGIG (reference sequence). This CDR3 is built from 11 residues. V gave up 3 bases and J gave up 6 bases, with 6 bases separating them.

This rearrangement joins TRBV6-8 to TRBJ2-4; TRBD1 is a possible D gene (6 bases). Trimming removed 8 bases from V and 4 bases from J, with 12 bases in between. The CDR3 length is 13 residues. Germline V CDR1 and CDR2: MNHGY, SAAAGT. The CDR3 protein is CASRRQGKNIQYF. The CDR3 nucleotides read TGTGCCAGCCGCCGTCAGGGGAAAAACATTCAGTACTTC.

The rearrangement uses TRBV18 and TRBJ2-7; TRBD2 might be the D (5 bases). CDR1 and CDR2 (germline): KGHSH, LQKENI. V lost 4 bases and J lost 0, with 13 bases in between. The CDR3 runs 15 residues. The CDR3 here is CASSLEDSSSYEQYF. The DNA for the CDR3 is TGTGCCAGCTCACTGGAGGACTCATCCTCCTACGAGCAGTACTTC. The variable domain in full, completed from reference TRBV18 and TRBJ2-7, reads NAGVMQNPRHLVRRRGQEARLRCSPMKGHSHVYWYRQLPEEGLKFMVYLQKENIIDESGMPKERFSAEFPKEGPSILRIQQVVRGDSAAYFCASSLEDSSSYEQYFGPGTRLTVT.

In regard to this clonotype: It may be a read error: a sequence one base away is much more abundant. CDR3 protein: CSARDLAGGHNSPLHF. DNA for the CDR3: TGCAGTGCTAGAGACCTAGCAGGGGGCCATAATTCACCCCTCCACTTT. The chain has TRBV20-1 and TRBJ1-6; 8 nucleotides line up with TRBD1. The V gene's germline CDR1 is DFQATT and CDR2 SNEGSKA (reference sequence). This CDR3 has 16 residues. V shed 0 bases, J shed 5 bases, and the junction held 6 bases outside the gene matches.

The rearrangement joins TRBV7-9 to TRBJ1-2; 9 positions match TRBD1. The CDR3 consists of 14 residues. V lost 2 bases, J lost 7 bases, and 5 bases stayed unmatched. Germline assignment: CDR1 SEHNR and CDR2 FQNEAQ (reference sequence). This CDR3 reads CASSLLGTGPGYTF. DNA for the CDR3: TGTGCCAGCAGCTTACTCGGGACAGGGCCTGGCTACACCTTC.

This clonotype was recorded at least ten times. V usage is TRBV20-1 and J usage is TRBJ1-1, with no clear D. V was cut by 0 bases and J by 7 bases, with 12 bases left in between. The CDR3 sequence is 13 residues long. The germline gives CDR1 DFQATT, CDR2 SNEGSKA (reference sequence). The CDR3 nucleotides read TGCAGTGCTAGAGACGGTCTCATGGGTGAAGCTTTCTTT. This codes for CSARDGLMGEAFF.

This rearrangement joins TRBV6-1 to TRBJ1-2, with D perhaps TRBD1 (5 bases). The CDR3 loop spans 16 amino acids. CDR1 MNHNS and CDR2 SASEGT come from the germline V gene. V was shortened by 10 bases and J by 4 bases, with 25 bases between the two germline ends. The CDR3 DNA is TGTGCCACCTCCCCGTTGGGGGGGTCGGGGGTCTATGGCTACACCTTC. Amino acids: CATSPLGGSGVYGYTF.

The V gene is TRBV15, the J gene TRBJ2-1, with 7 bases that match TRBD1. V shed 8 bases, J shed 4 bases, and the junction held 5 bases outside the gene matches. The CDR3 covers 13 residues. Germline V gene lookup returns CDR1 LNHNV and CDR2 YYDKDF (reference sequence). CDR3 bases: TGTGCCACCTTACAGGGGTATTACAATGAGCAGTTCTTC. Translation: CATLQGYYNEQFF. Combining the CDR3 with reference TRBV15 and TRBJ2-1 gives the whole variable domain DAMVIQNPRYQVTQFGKPVTLSCSQTLNHNVMYWYQQKSSQAPKLLFHYYDKDFNNEADTPDNFQSRRPNTSFCFLDIRSPGLGDTAMYLCATLQGYYNEQFFGPGTRLTVL.

The chain employs TRBV19 and TRBJ1-5; D is unclear. Germline lookup yields CDR1 LNHDA and CDR2 SQIVND (reference sequence). The CDR3 is 15 residues long. V gave up 4 bases and J gave up 5 bases, with 15 bases separating them. This CDR3 reads CASSTWARQYQPQHF. The CDR3 DNA sequence: TGTGCCAGTAGTACCTGGGCCCGGCAGTATCAGCCCCAGCATTTT.

The chain couples TRBV6-1 to TRBJ1-3, with D perhaps matching TRBD1 (6 bases). The CDR3 runs 13 residues. V gave up 8 bases and J gave up 2 bases, with 10 bases separating them. Germline CDR1 MNHNS, CDR2 SASEGT. The CDR3 protein is CASGRQAGNTIYF. CDR3 sequence (DNA): TGTGCCAGCGGTAGACAGGCTGGAAACACCATATATTTT.

This clonotype was found many times. The rearrangement links TRBV11-3 to TRBJ2-1, with 8 bases identical to TRBD2. The CDR3 runs to 20 residues. The V segment lost 1 base and the J segment 0 bases; nucleotides outside the gene matches: 14. Germline-derived CDR1 and CDR2 are SGHNT and YENEEA. CDR3 sequence (DNA): TGTGCCAGCAGCTTAGGGGATATGTGGCGGGAGGTAAGCTCCTACAATGAGCAGTTCTTC. Protein: CASSLGDMWREVSSYNEQFF.

The chain links TRBV3-1 to TRBJ1-6, with 8 bases matching TRBD1. Germline-derived CDR1 and CDR2 are LGHDT and YNNKEL (reference sequence). CDR3 size: 21 residues. V was clipped by 0 bases and J by 6 bases; unmatched bases: 19. CDR3 loop: CASSQDPAGTGKRRLNSPLHF. CDR3 coding DNA: TGTGCCAGCAGCCAAGACCCCGCCGGGACAGGAAAAAGGAGGCTTAATTCACCCCTCCACTTT.